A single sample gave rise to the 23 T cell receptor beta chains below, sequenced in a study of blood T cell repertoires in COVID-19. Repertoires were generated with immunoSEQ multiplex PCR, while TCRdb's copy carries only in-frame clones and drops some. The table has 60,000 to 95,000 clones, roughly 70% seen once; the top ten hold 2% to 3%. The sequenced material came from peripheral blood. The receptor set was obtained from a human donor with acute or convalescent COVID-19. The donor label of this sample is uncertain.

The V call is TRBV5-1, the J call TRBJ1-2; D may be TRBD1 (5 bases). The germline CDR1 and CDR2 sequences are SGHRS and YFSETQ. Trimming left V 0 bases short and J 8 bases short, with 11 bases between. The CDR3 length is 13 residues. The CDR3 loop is CASSLGTDRGYTF. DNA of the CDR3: TGCGCCAGCAGCTTGGGTACCGACAGAGGCTACACCTTC.

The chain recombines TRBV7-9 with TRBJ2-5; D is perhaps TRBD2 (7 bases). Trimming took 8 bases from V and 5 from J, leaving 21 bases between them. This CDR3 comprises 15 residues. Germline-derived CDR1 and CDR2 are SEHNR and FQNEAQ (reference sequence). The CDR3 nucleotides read TGTGCCAGCGTTGGGGAAAGAGGGGGAGGGGAGACCCAGTACTTC. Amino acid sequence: CASVGERGGGETQYF.

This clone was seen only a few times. CDR3 region: CASSARDRATDGYTF. DNA for the CDR3: TGTGCCAGCAGTGCCCGGGACAGGGCGACGGATGGCTACACCTTC. The chain combines TRBV27 with TRBJ1-2; 9 positions agree with TRBD1. The junction had 10 bases not matched to a gene; V was cut back by 5 bases and J by 6 bases. Germline V lookup: CDR1 MNHEY, CDR2 SMNVEV (reference sequence). This CDR3 spans 15 amino acids.

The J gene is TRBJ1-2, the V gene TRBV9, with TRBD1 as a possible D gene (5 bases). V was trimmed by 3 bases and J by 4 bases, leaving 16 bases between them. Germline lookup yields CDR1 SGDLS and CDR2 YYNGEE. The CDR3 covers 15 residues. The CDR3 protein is CASSGQTSEVYGYTF. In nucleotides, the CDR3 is TGTGCCAGCAGCGGACAGACATCGGAAGTCTATGGCTACACCTTC.

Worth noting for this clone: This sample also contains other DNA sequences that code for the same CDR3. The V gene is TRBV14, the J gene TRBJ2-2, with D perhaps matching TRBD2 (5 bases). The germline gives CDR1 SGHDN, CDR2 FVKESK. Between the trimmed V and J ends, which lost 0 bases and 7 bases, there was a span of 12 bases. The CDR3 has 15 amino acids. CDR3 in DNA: TGTGCCAGCAGCCAAGATCGGGGAAGAAACGGGGAGCTGTTTTTT. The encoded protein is CASSQDRGRNGELFF.

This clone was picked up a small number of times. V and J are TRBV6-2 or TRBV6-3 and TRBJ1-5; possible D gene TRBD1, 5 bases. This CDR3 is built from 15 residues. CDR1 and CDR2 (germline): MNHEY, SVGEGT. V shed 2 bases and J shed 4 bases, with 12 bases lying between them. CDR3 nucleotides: TGTGCCAGCAGTTACGGCAGGGAGGGGAATCAGCCCCAGCATTTT. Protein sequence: CASSYGREGNQPQHF.

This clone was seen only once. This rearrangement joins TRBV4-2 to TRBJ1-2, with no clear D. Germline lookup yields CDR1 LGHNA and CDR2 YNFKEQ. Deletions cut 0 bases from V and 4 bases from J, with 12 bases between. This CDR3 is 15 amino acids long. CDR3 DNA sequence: TGTGCCAGCAGCCAAGATGAGGAAAGAAGCTATGGCTACACCTTC. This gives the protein CASSQDEERSYGYTF.

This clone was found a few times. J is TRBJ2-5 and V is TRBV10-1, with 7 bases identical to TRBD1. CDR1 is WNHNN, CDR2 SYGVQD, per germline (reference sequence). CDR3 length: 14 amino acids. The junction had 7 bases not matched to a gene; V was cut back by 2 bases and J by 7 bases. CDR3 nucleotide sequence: TGCGCCAGCAGTGAGGGAACCTCAGGGGGGACCCAGTACTTC. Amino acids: CASSEGTSGGTQYF.

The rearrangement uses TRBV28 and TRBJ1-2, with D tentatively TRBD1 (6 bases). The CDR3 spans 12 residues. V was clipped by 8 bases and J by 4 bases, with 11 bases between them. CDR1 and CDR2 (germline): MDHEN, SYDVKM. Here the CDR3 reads CASGTGIYGYTF. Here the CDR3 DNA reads TGTGCCAGCGGAACAGGGATCTATGGCTACACCTTC.

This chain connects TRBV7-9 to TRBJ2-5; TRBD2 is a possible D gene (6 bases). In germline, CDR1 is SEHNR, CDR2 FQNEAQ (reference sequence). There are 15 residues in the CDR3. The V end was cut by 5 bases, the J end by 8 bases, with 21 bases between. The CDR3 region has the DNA TGTGCCAGCAGCCTCGACGCGGGACTTGCGGGTACCCAGTACTTC. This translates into CASSLDAGLAGTQYF.

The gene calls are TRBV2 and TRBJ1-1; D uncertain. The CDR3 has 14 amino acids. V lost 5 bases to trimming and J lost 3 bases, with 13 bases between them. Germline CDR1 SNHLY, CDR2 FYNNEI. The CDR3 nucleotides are TGTGCCAGCAGTCTCGTTATTCAGGACACTGAAGCTTTCTTT. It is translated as CASSLVIQDTEAFF.

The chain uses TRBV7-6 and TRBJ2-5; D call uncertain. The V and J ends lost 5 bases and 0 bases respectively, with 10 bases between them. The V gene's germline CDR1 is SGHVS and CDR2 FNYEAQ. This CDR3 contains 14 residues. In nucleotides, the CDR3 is TGTGCCAGCAGCCGCTCCGGGTACCAAGAGACCCAGTACTTC. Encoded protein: CASSRSGYQETQYF.

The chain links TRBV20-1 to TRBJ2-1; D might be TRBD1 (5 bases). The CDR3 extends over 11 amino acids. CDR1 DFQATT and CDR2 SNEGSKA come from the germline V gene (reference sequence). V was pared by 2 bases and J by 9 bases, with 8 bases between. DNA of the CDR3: TGCAGTGCTAGACCTAGGGGTGAGCAGTTCTTC. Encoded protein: CSARPRGEQFF.

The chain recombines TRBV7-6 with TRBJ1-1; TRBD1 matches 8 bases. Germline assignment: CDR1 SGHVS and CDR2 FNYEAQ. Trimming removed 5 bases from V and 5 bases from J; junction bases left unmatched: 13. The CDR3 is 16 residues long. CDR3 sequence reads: CASSARTGNLGTEAFF. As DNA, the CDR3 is TGTGCCAGCAGCGCCAGGACAGGGAACCTTGGGACTGAAGCTTTCTTT.

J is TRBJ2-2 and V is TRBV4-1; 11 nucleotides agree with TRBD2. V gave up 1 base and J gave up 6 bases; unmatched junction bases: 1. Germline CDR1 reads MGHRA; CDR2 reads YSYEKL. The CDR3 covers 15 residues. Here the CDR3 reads CASSQVSGGAGELFF. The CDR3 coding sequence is TGCGCCAGCAGCCAAGTTAGCGGGGGGGCCGGGGAGCTGTTTTTT.

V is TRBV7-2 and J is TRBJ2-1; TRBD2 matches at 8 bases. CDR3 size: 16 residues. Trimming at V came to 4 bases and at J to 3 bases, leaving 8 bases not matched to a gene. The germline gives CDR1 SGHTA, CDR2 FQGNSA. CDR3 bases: TGTGCCAGCAGCTCAAACCCCGGGACTAGCTACAATGAGCAGTTCTTC. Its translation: CASSSNPGTSYNEQFF. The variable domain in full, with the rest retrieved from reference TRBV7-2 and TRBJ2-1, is GAGVSQSPSNKVTEKGKDVELRCDPISGHTALYWYRQSLGQGLEFLIYFQGNSAPDKSGLPSDRFSAERTGGSVSTLTIQRTQQEDSAVYLCASSSNPGTSYNEQFFGPGTRLTVL.

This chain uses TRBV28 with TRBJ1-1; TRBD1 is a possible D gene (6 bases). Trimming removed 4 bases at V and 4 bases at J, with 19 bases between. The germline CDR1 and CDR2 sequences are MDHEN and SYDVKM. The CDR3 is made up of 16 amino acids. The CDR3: CASSSPRAQGSTEAFF. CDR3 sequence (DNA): TGTGCCAGCAGTTCCCCCAGGGCCCAGGGGTCCACTGAAGCTTTCTTT.

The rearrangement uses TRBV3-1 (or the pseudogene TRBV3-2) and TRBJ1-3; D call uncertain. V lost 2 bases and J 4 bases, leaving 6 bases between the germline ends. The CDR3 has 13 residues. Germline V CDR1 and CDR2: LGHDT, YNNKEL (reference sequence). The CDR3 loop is CASSQIEGNTIYF. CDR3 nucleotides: TGTGCCAGCAGCCAAATAGAAGGAAACACCATATATTTT.

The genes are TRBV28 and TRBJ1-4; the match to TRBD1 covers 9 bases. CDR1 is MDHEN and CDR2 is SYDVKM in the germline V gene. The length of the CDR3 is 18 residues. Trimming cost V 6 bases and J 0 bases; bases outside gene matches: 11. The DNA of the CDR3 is TGTGCCAGCAGGAAATTTGGACAGGGGCGTGCAACTAATGAAAAACTGTTTTTT. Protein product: CASRKFGQGRATNEKLFF.

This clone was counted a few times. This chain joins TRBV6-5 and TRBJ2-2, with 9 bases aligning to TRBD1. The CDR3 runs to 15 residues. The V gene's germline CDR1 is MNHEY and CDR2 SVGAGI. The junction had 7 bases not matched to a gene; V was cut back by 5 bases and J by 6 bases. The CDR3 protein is CASSQQDRGAGELFF. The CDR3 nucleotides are TGTGCCAGCAGTCAACAGGACAGGGGAGCCGGGGAGCTGTTTTTT.

Written as DNA, the CDR3 is TGTGCCAGCAGTGCAGGGGAGCTCACTGAAGCTTTCTTT. Amino acids: CASSAGELTEAFF. V usage is TRBV2 and J usage is TRBJ1-1; possible D gene TRBD1, 6 bases. There are 13 residues in the CDR3. Germline CDR1 is SNHLY and CDR2 is FYNNEI. The V and J ends lost 4 bases and 4 bases respectively, with 10 bases between them.

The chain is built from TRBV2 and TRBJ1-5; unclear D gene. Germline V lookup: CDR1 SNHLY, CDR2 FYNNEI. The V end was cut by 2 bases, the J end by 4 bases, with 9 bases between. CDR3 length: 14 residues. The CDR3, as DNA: TGTGCCAGCAGTGAAAGGCGGCGAAATCAGCCCCAGCATTTT. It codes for CASSERRRNQPQHF.

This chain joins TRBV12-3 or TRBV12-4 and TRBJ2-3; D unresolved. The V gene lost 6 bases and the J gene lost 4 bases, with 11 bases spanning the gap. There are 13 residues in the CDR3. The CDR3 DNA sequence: TGTGCCAGCAGCCGAGGTCCCCCAGATACGCAGTATTTT. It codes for CASSRGPPDTQYF.